This T cell receptor (beta chain) stems from a study of shared clonotypes between healthy human individuals. Study-wide results and limits: Naive CD4 clonotype sharing across a few donors was about 5%.

The CDR3 length is 18 residues. Trimming left V 1 base short and J 0 bases short, with 19 bases between. CDR1 and CDR2 from the germline V gene are WNHNN and SYGVQD (reference sequence). Assay: immunoSEQ multiplex PCR; the TCRdb copy retains only in-frame clones and omits some. This table has just over 2,000,000 clones, 85% to 95% appearing once. Naive-designated CD8 cells lacked CD45RO, were positively enriched for CCR7, and omitted terminally differentiated effector memory CD45RA+ cells. Concerning this clone: Its antigen is still unknown.

Sequenced input: naive CD8+ T cells sorted from blood. The J gene is TRBJ2-7, the V gene TRBV10-1, with a tentative D call TRBD2 (6 bases). The clonotype originates from a man in his late teens or twenties in good health. DNA for the CDR3: TGCGCCAGCAGTGAGTTTTGGGACTTAAAAGTCCCCTCCTACGAGCAGTACTTC. Protein: CASSEFWDLKVPSYEQYF.